One and the same sample provided the 19 T cell receptor beta chains below, sequenced in a study of shared clonotypes between healthy human individuals. Data came from immunoSEQ multiplex PCR; TCRdb stores just in-frame clones and leaves some out. The sample has under 2,000,000 clones; around 96% are singletons. Positive CCR7 selection of CD45RO-negative cells yielded the naive CD8 cells, and terminally differentiated effector memory CD45RA+ cells were excluded. Sequencing input: naive CD8+ T cells sorted from blood. The receptors come from a man in his late teens or twenties in good health.

DNA of the CDR3: TGTGCCATTAAGACCGGGACAGGGGTTTTGGACACTGAAGCTTTCTTT. Translating gives CAIKTGTGVLDTEAFF. The rearrangement joins TRBV5-4 to TRBJ1-1, with TRBD1 identical over 10 bases. CDR1 and CDR2 (germline): SGHNT, YYREEE (reference sequence). Trimming removed 9 bases from V and 3 bases from J; junction bases left unmatched: 14. The CDR3 covers 16 residues.

This clone was picked up one time. The CDR3 spells CSVAGLAYNEQFF. As DNA, the CDR3 is TGCAGCGTTGCGGGACTGGCTTACAATGAGCAGTTCTTC. The rearrangement links TRBV29-1 to TRBJ2-1; D might be TRBD2 (6 bases). Germline V lookup: CDR1 SQVTM, CDR2 ANQGSEA. CDR3 size: 13 residues. Trimming pared 4 bases from V and 4 bases from J, leaving 11 bases between.

The V call is TRBV19, the J call TRBJ1-5; D unresolved. V dropped 0 bases and J dropped 4 bases, with 10 bases sitting between them. The CDR3 is 15 residues long. In germline, CDR1 is LNHDA, CDR2 SQIVND (reference sequence). This CDR3 reads CASSIDLEANQPQHF. The CDR3, as DNA: TGTGCCAGTAGTATAGATCTGGAGGCAAATCAGCCCCAGCATTTT.

The chain combines TRBV13 with TRBJ2-2; D is perhaps TRBD1 (5 bases). The CDR3 runs to 16 residues. V gave up 2 bases and J gave up 2 bases, with 12 bases separating them. The germline CDR1 and CDR2 sequences are PRHDT and FYEKMQ (reference sequence). The CDR3 is CASSLRAGYNTGELFF. DNA for the CDR3: TGTGCCAGCAGCTTAAGGGCAGGGTATAACACCGGGGAGCTGTTTTTT.

The chain carries TRBV9 and TRBJ2-7; no firm D call. Germline V CDR1 and CDR2: SGDLS, YYNGEE. CDR3 length equals 16 residues. V was shortened by 0 bases and J by 5 bases, with 18 bases between the two germline ends. The CDR3 reads CASSVAIPAMYHEQYF. The CDR3 DNA is TGTGCCAGCAGCGTAGCCATTCCCGCTATGTACCACGAGCAGTACTTC. Looking up the rest from reference TRBV9 and TRBJ2-7 gives the full variable domain: DSGVTQTPKHLITATGQRVTLRCSPRSGDLSVYWYQQSLDQGLQFLIQYYNGEERAKGNILERFSAQQFPDLHSELNLSSLELGDSALYFCASSVAIPAMYHEQYFGPGTRLTVT.

This clone was seen only a few times. The genes are TRBV13 and TRBJ1-1, with D hard to call. Germline values: CDR1 PRHDT, CDR2 FYEKMQ (reference sequence). Trimming took off 5 bases at V and 0 bases at J, with 7 bases between the two ends. This CDR3 comprises 13 residues. The CDR3 protein is CASSQTMNTEAFF. The CDR3 DNA reads TGTGCCAGCAGCCAAACGATGAACACTGAAGCTTTCTTT.

The chain recombines TRBV7-9 with TRBJ2-3; a possible D gene is TRBD2 (6 bases). V lost 1 base to trimming and J lost 3 bases, with 11 bases between them. Germline-derived CDR1 and CDR2 are SEHNR and FQNEAQ (reference sequence). The CDR3 totals 15 residues. The CDR3 DNA sequence: TGTGCCAGCAGCTTAGACGGGGGAGAGACAGATACGCAGTATTTT. It specifies CASSLDGGETDTQYF. Filled out from reference TRBV7-9 and TRBJ2-3, the complete variable domain reads DTGVSQNPRHKITKRGQNVTFRCDPISEHNRLYWYRQTLGQGPEFLTYFQNEAQLEKSRLLSDRFSAERPKGSFSTLEIQRTEQGDSAMYLCASSLDGGETDTQYFGPGTRLTVL.

Note on this clone: This CDR3 is also generated by other DNA sequences in the sample. This chain joins TRBV6-5 and TRBJ1-5; possibly TRBD1 for D (5 bases). The CDR3 spans 14 residues. Germline-derived CDR1 and CDR2 are MNHEY and SVGAGI. V lost 2 bases to trimming and J lost 6 bases, with 11 bases between them. In DNA, the CDR3 is TGTGCCAGCAGTTACAGGGGTACGGGTCAGCCCCAGCATTTT. Translated: CASSYRGTGQPQHF.

V gene TRBV6-1 combines with J gene TRBJ1-1; D gene unclear. Per the germline V gene, CDR1 is MNHNS and CDR2 is SASEGT. V shed 1 base and J shed 3 bases, with 18 bases lying between them. CDR3 length: 17 amino acids. The CDR3 nucleotides read TGTGCCAGCAGTGAAGAGCTCGCCCGGGAGGGCCACACTGAAGCTTTCTTT. This translates into CASSEELAREGHTEAFF.

The rearrangement joins TRBV19 to TRBJ1-1, with unresolved D. This CDR3 has 15 amino acids. The V end was cut by 7 bases, the J end by 5 bases, with 20 bases between. Germline loops: CDR1 LNHDA, CDR2 SQIVND (reference sequence). In DNA, the CDR3 is TGTGCCAGTACCTCAACCATCGGACCGAGAACTGAAGCTTTCTTT. It translates to CASTSTIGPRTEAFF.

This clone was seen a handful of times. DNA of the CDR3: TGTGCCAGCAGTCCCAGGTTAGACACTGAAGCTTTCTTT. Residues: CASSPRLDTEAFF. V usage is TRBV27 and J usage is TRBJ1-1; unclear D gene. This CDR3 contains 13 residues. V was cut by 5 bases and J by 3 bases, with 10 bases left in between. CDR1 is MNHEY, CDR2 SMNVEV, per germline (reference sequence).

J is TRBJ2-3 and V is TRBV6-5, with D unresolved. CDR3 length: 15 amino acids. Germline CDR1 and CDR2: MNHEY and SVGAGI. V lost 5 bases and J 4 bases, leaving 16 bases between the germline ends. The CDR3 spells CASSNVPARADTQYF. CDR3 nucleotide sequence: TGTGCCAGCAGTAATGTACCAGCCCGCGCAGATACGCAGTATTTT.

This chain links TRBV9 with TRBJ1-1; TRBD1 is a possible D gene (5 bases). The germline gives CDR1 SGDLS, CDR2 YYNGEE. This CDR3 is built from 15 residues. Trimming pared 4 bases from V and 5 bases from J, leaving 18 bases between. CDR3 in DNA: TGTGCCAGCAGCCCGTGGGACGGCTCGGGTACTGAAGCTTTCTTT. As protein: CASSPWDGSGTEAFF.

The chain is built from TRBV4-1 and TRBJ2-1, with 7 bases lining up with TRBD2. Germline CDR1 reads MGHRA; CDR2 reads YSYEKL. This CDR3 has 16 residues. The V segment lost 0 bases and the J segment 4 bases; nucleotides outside the gene matches: 6. The CDR3 spells CASSQDWGEGYNEQFF. The CDR3 bases are TGCGCCAGCAGCCAAGATTGGGGGGAGGGATACAATGAGCAGTTCTTC.

This CDR3 reads CASSLARAGRETQYF. The CDR3 DNA is TGTGCCAGCAGCTTAGCTCGGGCAGGTCGAGAGACCCAGTACTTC. The chain employs TRBV7-9 and TRBJ2-5, with D unresolved. The V gene's germline CDR1 is SEHNR and CDR2 FQNEAQ (reference sequence). Between the trimmed V and J ends, which lost 0 bases and 4 bases, there was a span of 12 bases. The CDR3 is 15 amino acids.

The chain links TRBV7-2 to TRBJ1-5; perhaps TRBD1 as D (5 bases). The CDR3 spans 15 residues. With 4 bases removed from V and 0 bases from J, the gap between germline ends came to 10 bases. Per germline, CDR1 SGHTA and CDR2 FQGNSA. This CDR3 reads CASSWGRISNQPQHF. CDR3 sequence (DNA): TGTGCCAGCAGCTGGGGGAGAATTAGCAATCAGCCCCAGCATTTT.

V usage is TRBV28 and J usage is TRBJ2-7; D not certain. This CDR3 is built from 10 residues. V lost 8 bases and J 10 bases, leaving 12 bases between the germline ends. Germline V gives CDR1 MDHEN, CDR2 SYDVKM. The CDR3 sequence is CASGTGGQYF. The CDR3 coding sequence is TGTGCCAGCGGAACCGGTGGACAGTACTTC.

The CDR3 loop reads CASSSGGEIFVNGYTF. The CDR3 bases are TGTGCCAGCAGCTCGGGGGGTGAAATCTTTGTAAATGGCTACACCTTC. This rearrangement joins TRBV5-4 to TRBJ1-2, with a possible D match to TRBD1 (5 bases). Per the germline V gene, CDR1 is SGHNT and CDR2 is YYREEE (reference sequence). The CDR3 is 16 amino acids. Trimming stripped 3 bases from V and 6 bases from J, with 21 bases between. The whole variable domain, remainder taken from reference TRBV5-4 and TRBJ1-2, is ETGVTQSPTHLIKTRGQQVTLRCSSQSGHNTVSWYQQALGQGPQFIFQYYREEENGRGNFPPRFSGLQFPNYSSELNVNALELDDSALYLCASSSGGEIFVNGYTFGSGTRLTVV.

The chain links TRBV21-1 to TRBJ1-6. TRBV21-1 is flagged as a pseudogene. The CDR3 runs to 19 residues. CDR3 loop: CASSHTVYLRSSYNSPLHF. CDR3 nucleotide sequence: TGTGCCAGCAGCCACACCGTTTACTTAAGGAGCTCCTATAATTCACCCCTCCACTTT.